This paragraph covers one T cell receptor (beta chain) sequence. The clone's antigen remains unknown. No base-level quality is on record; no much larger clone is a single base apart. These data originate in a study of blood T cell repertoires in COVID-19 (dated by TCRdb to about 2020). Background on the whole study: The collaborator samples originated in the United States, Italy and Spain and spanned the acute and convalescent phases of COVID-19. The material from the prospective study consisted of cDNA or gDNA derived from T cells, B-cell-depleted T cells, or PBMCs. Deeply sampled blood TCRbeta repertoires from subjects exposed to, actively infected with, or recovered from COVID-19 were included in the dataset. The repertoires were released in a freely available public database intended as a resource for research on the immune response to SARS-CoV-2. The samples were drawn from the first 160 participants of the ongoing ImmuneRACE study and from about 1,200 subjects provided by 6 global collaborators. Nearly every sample came with metadata listing a de-identified subject ID, COVID-19 status, age in years and sex. Where available, HLA class I and class II types were obtained from metadata supplied by the sample provider rather than from assay-based typing.

Spanning cysteine to phenylalanine, the CDR3 consists of 16 amino acids. Just CDR3 DNA is preserved here, 48 bases in frame from base 1. Cut back by 3 bases and 5 bases, the V and J ends lie 17 bases apart. The germline V gene provides CDR1 SNHLY and CDR2 FYNNEI. Broad study findings and their caveats: How much clinical and demographic metadata was included differed by source and by participant, and the metadata was provided uncurated.

TCRbeta CDR3 regions were amplified from genomic DNA by means of the immunoSEQ Assay, a bias-controlled multiplex PCR. The authors' analysis ran thus. Nucleated cell counts per sample were estimated from amplification of reference gene primers within the assay. To quantify the absolute abundance of each unique TCRbeta CDR3 rearrangement, sequence reads were collapsed and filtered. For each sample, productive Simpson clonality was calculated as the square root of Simpson's diversity index over productive rearrangements. The table comes from immuneACCESS by way of TCRdb, which keeps in-frame sequences with V and J called. Part of the clones is missing from these tables; in studies checked, under half for an unresolved V gene and the rest for unknown reasons. For V, J and clone size, that table is used; D and trimming come from the DNA. For this sample there are 350,000 to 400,000 clones; about 88% appear just once. The top ten clonotypes cover roughly 3% of the sample.

Enrolling through a virtual design, the prospective study's participants ranged in age from roughly 18 to 89 years and lived across approximately 25 United States geographic areas. To assign participants to cohorts, the prospective study relied on clinical history that participants themselves reported in a screening survey and a study questionnaire. ImmuneRACE Cohort 3 recovered participants were defined by two consecutive negative NP/OP PCR tests, healthcare professional clearance, or symptom resolution. Each participant in the prospective study had whole blood, serum and a nasopharyngeal or oropharyngeal swab collected by mobile phlebotomists. Prospective study participants could optionally give additional blood draws and questionnaires over an approximately 2-month period. Prospective study blood samples were shipped either frozen or at room temperature before DNA extraction.

Sample: PBMCs or T cells enriched from blood (not recorded which). The clonotype was recovered from a woman in her 30s who had recovered from COVID-19. The chain is made from TRBV2 and TRBJ1-5; the D region possibly corresponds to TRBD1 (6 bases align). The bases read TGTGCCAGCAGTGATGTGGGGGCGGTCCTCCATCAGCCCCAGCATTTT. The encoded protein is CASSDVGAVLHQPQHF.